This T cell receptor beta chain derives from a study of vaccination effects on CD4 cells after COVID-19. The overall study: Viral peptide pools were used in the ViraFEST assay to expand antigen-specific CD4+ T cells, and sequencing came afterward. Broader study findings: Marked clonal contraction was seen late after vaccination (in both infection- and vaccine-induced clones).

As to this clone: Its specificity is not known.

Investigators separated out CD4+ T cells once around 9 days of culture had passed. Participants were given two doses of BNT162b2 or mRNA-1273 vaccine. Assay used: immunoSEQ multiplex PCR; TCRdb lists only in-frame clones, some missing. Of fewer than 40,000 clones listed, around 74% are singletons. V dropped 0 bases and J dropped 0; count of bases not matched to a gene: 5. The CDR3 loop spans 17 amino acids. In germline, CDR1 is SGHDT, CDR2 YYEEEE. V gene TRBV5-6 combines with J gene TRBJ1-1; 10 bases align to TRBD1. The sample here was CD4+ T cells from PBMCs cultured without peptide, taken after COVID-19 vaccination. The TCR comes from a human donor who received a COVID-19 vaccine. CDR3 nucleotides: TGTGCCAGCAGCTTGGTGGGACAGGGGACGATGAACACTGAAGCTTTCTTT. Translated, it gives CASSLVGQGTMNTEAFF.